The next 22 T cell receptor beta chains were all read from a single sample in a study of blood T cell repertoires in COVID-19. Profiling relied on immunoSEQ multiplex PCR, and the TCRdb table lists in-frame clones only, not all of them. Of about 75,000 clones listed, 85% to 90% are singletons. Sequenced: peripheral blood. Receptor source: a human donor in a cohort sampled during active COVID-19.

V usage is TRBV6-1 and J usage is TRBJ1-3; D perhaps matches TRBD1 (6 bases). The germline gives CDR1 MNHNS, CDR2 SASEGT. CDR3 size: 14 residues. Trimming left V 1 base short and J 5 bases short, with 9 bases between. In nucleotides, the CDR3 is TGTGCCAGCAGTGAAGGGACAGATAGAAACACCATATATTTT. It is translated as CASSEGTDRNTIYF.

The chain is built from TRBV9 and TRBJ1-5; 7 bases map to TRBD1. The germline V gene encodes CDR1 SGDLS and CDR2 YYNGEE. The V and J ends lost 7 bases and 7 bases, in that order; junction bases with no gene match: 11. CDR3 size: 14 residues. The chain's CDR3 is CASSEGQSRQPQHF. CDR3 coding DNA: TGTGCCAGCTCAGAGGGACAGTCTAGGCAGCCCCAGCATTTT.

The CDR3 nucleotides are TGTGCCAGCAGGGGGACAGGGCAAGAGACCCAGTACTTC. Amino acid sequence: CASRGTGQETQYF. The gene calls are TRBV12-3 or TRBV12-4 and TRBJ2-5, with 9 bases identical to TRBD1. Losses at the gene ends were 6 bases for V and 2 bases for J; bases not matched to a gene: 1. The CDR3 contains 13 residues.

J is TRBJ2-1 and V is TRBV7-2, with a weak D call TRBD2 (6 bases). Per the germline V gene, CDR1 is SGHTA and CDR2 is FQGNSA. The CDR3 runs to 15 residues. The germline V and J ends were trimmed by 7 bases and 4 bases, with 17 bases remaining between them. CDR3 sequence reads: CASTPGGTDYNEQFF. CDR3 bases: TGTGCCAGCACCCCTGGCGGGACCGATTACAATGAGCAGTTCTTC.

The V gene is TRBV28, the J gene TRBJ2-1; TRBD1 is a possible D gene (6 bases). This CDR3 region has 15 residues. The germline V gene encodes CDR1 MDHEN and CDR2 SYDVKM. The ends were cut back, 6 bases at V and 3 bases at J, with 15 bases in the middle. The CDR3 DNA reads TGTGCCAGCAGACCCCAGGGGTACTACTACAATGAGCAGTTCTTC. Protein: CASRPQGYYYNEQFF.

J is TRBJ1-5 and V is TRBV6-2 or TRBV6-3; TRBD1 might be the D (5 bases). CDR3 length equals 13 residues. Trimming stripped 2 bases from V and 7 bases from J, with 9 bases between. Per the germline V gene, CDR1 is MNHEY and CDR2 is SVGEGT. The CDR3, as DNA: TGTGCCAGCAGTTACGAGGAGGGGCAGCCCCAGCATTTT. It specifies CASSYEEGQPQHF.

The chain has TRBV27 and TRBJ2-3, with a weak D call TRBD2 (6 bases). Trimming cost V 6 bases and J 6 bases, with 16 bases left between them. Germline V CDR1 and CDR2: MNHEY, SMNVEV (reference sequence). The CDR3 sequence is 14 residues long. In nucleotides, the CDR3 is TGTGCCAGCAGCAGTCCGGAGGGGACCGATACGCAGTATTTT. It translates to CASSSPEGTDTQYF.

The J gene is TRBJ2-7, the V gene TRBV10-3; TRBD2 matches at 11 bases. This CDR3 has 14 amino acids. Germline CDR1 ENHRY, CDR2 SYGVKD. Unmatched junction bases numbered 6, after V lost 7 bases and J lost 4 bases. CDR3 loop: CAIKLAGESYEQYF. CDR3 nucleotides: TGTGCCATCAAACTAGCGGGAGAGTCATACGAGCAGTACTTC.

V usage is TRBV6-2 or TRBV6-3 and J usage is TRBJ2-7; D gene unclear. This CDR3 contains 13 residues. Germline V CDR1 and CDR2: MNHEY, SVGEGT. Trimming removed 5 bases at V and 3 bases at J, with 11 bases between. CDR3: CASSGRLSYEQYF. The CDR3 region has the DNA TGTGCCAGCAGTGGGCGCCTGAGCTACGAGCAGTACTTC.

This clone was found a few times. The rearrangement joins TRBV7-2 to TRBJ1-2; D call uncertain. The CDR3 extends over 16 amino acids. CDR1 and CDR2 (germline): SGHTA, FQGNSA. V lost 1 base and J lost 4, with 16 bases in between. Here the CDR3 reads CASSLVSWDEGYGYTF. The CDR3 nucleotides are TGTGCCAGCAGCTTAGTTTCTTGGGATGAGGGCTATGGCTACACCTTC.

The V gene is TRBV15, the J gene TRBJ2-1; 10 bases align to TRBD2. The V segment lost 0 bases and the J segment 6 bases; nucleotides outside the gene matches: 8. The germline CDR1 and CDR2 sequences are LNHNV and YYDKDF (reference sequence). CDR3 size: 17 residues. The CDR3 nucleotides are TGTGCCACCAGCAGAGATAGGTGGCTAGCGGGAGTCAATGAGCAGTTCTTC. Its protein is CATSRDRWLAGVNEQFF.

This chain joins TRBV24-1 and TRBJ1-2; 7 bases are shared with TRBD1. CDR1 is KGHDR and CDR2 is SFDVKD in the germline V gene. The CDR3 is 13 residues long. V lost 6 bases, J lost 6 bases, and 6 bases stayed unmatched. In DNA, the CDR3 is TGTGCCACCAGTCTGACAGGGACCCATGGCTACACCTTC. Encoded protein: CATSLTGTHGYTF.

This chain links TRBV19 with TRBJ2-2; 7 bases agree with TRBD2. The CDR3 contains 16 residues. The V segment lost 5 bases and the J segment 4 bases; nucleotides outside the gene matches: 10. The germline V gene encodes CDR1 LNHDA and CDR2 SQIVND (reference sequence). CDR3 residues: CASSDPGSGATGELFF. CDR3 nucleotides: TGTGCCAGTAGTGACCCGGGGAGCGGGGCCACCGGGGAGCTGTTTTTT. The full variable domain, its missing parts supplied by reference TRBV19 and TRBJ2-2, is DGGITQSPKYLFRKEGQNVTLSCEQNLNHDAMYWYRQDPGQGLRLIYYSQIVNDFQKGDIAEGYSVSREKKESFPLTVTSAQKNPTAFYLCASSDPGSGATGELFFGEGSRLTVL.

V gene TRBV2 combines with J gene TRBJ1-1; tentatively, D is TRBD1 (5 bases). This CDR3 contains 14 residues. CDR1 and CDR2 (germline): SNHLY, FYNNEI. Trimming removed 8 bases from V and 3 bases from J, with 16 bases in between. The CDR3 spells CASFATLGHTEAFF. CDR3 DNA: TGTGCCAGCTTCGCTACCCTGGGGCACACTGAAGCTTTCTTT.

This chain connects TRBV14 to TRBJ2-3, with D possibly matching TRBD2 (5 bases). Germline CDR1 reads SGHDN; CDR2 reads FVKESK. V dropped 3 bases and J dropped 2 bases, with 9 bases sitting between them. The CDR3 extends over 14 amino acids. This CDR3 is CASSHSDFTDTQYF. The CDR3 DNA reads TGTGCCAGCAGCCATTCGGACTTCACAGATACGCAGTATTTT.

The genes are TRBV6-2 or TRBV6-3 and TRBJ2-3, with D perhaps TRBD1 (5 bases). V was clipped by 0 bases and J by 4 bases, with 8 bases between them. Germline assignment: CDR1 MNHEY and CDR2 SVGEGT. This CDR3 has 14 residues. CDR3 sequence reads: CASSYSSGPDTQYF. CDR3 nucleotides: TGTGCCAGCAGTTACTCTTCAGGGCCAGATACGCAGTATTTT.

The chain employs TRBV6-5 and TRBJ2-7; TRBD1 is a possible D gene (6 bases). Trimming removed 0 bases at V and 2 bases at J, with 11 bases between. Germline CDR1 and CDR2: MNHEY and SVGAGI. This CDR3 has 15 residues. CDR3 DNA sequence: TGTGCCAGCAGTTACTCCTGGACAGATCCCTACGAGCAGTACTTC. Translated, it gives CASSYSWTDPYEQYF.

The V call is TRBV11-3, the J call TRBJ2-3, with a possible D match to TRBD1 (5 bases). The ends were cut back, 5 bases at V and 4 bases at J, with 13 bases in the middle. CDR3 size: 14 residues. Germline CDR1 and CDR2: SGHNT and YENEEA. The CDR3 sequence is CASSATPTADTQYF. The CDR3, as DNA: TGTGCCAGCAGCGCAACTCCGACAGCAGATACGCAGTATTTT.

In this sample, this clone turned up once. The chain carries TRBV5-4 and TRBJ1-5; D gene ambiguous. V was cut by 0 bases and J by 6 bases, with 4 bases left in between. Germline V gene data show CDR1 as SGHNT and CDR2 as YYREEE (reference sequence). This CDR3 contains 12 residues. For the CDR3, the DNA is TGTGCCAGCAGCTTGGACAGTCAGCCCCAGCATTTT. Its translation: CASSLDSQPQHF.

This chain uses TRBV5-3 with TRBJ2-7, with 9 bases matching TRBD1. TRBV5-3 is flagged as an ORF with uncertain function. This CDR3 region has 18 residues. V lost 1 base to trimming and J lost 3 bases; unmatched junction nucleotides: 14. In nucleotides, the CDR3 is TGTGCCAGAAGCTTGCGCGGACAGGGGTTATTTATCCTCTACGAGCAGTACTTC. Protein: CARSLRGQGLFILYEQYF.

The chain employs TRBV28 and TRBJ2-3; D is undetermined. V gave up 1 base and J gave up 2 bases, with 13 bases separating them. The CDR3 has 16 residues. CDR1 and CDR2 (germline): MDHEN, SYDVKM. In DNA form, the CDR3 reads TGTGCCAGCAGTTTATTACGGAACAGATTCACAGATACGCAGTATTTT. Translating it yields CASSLLRNRFTDTQYF.

This clone appeared once. The chain recombines TRBV9 with TRBJ2-1; perhaps TRBD1 as D (5 bases). The V end lost 3 bases, the J end lost 5 bases, and 12 bases lay between the germline ends. The germline V gene has CDR1 SGDLS and CDR2 YYNGEE. This CDR3 region has 14 residues. The CDR3 bases are TGTGCCAGCAGCGGCCTCAGGGCTCACAATGAGCAGTTCTTC. It encodes CASSGLRAHNEQFF.